This entry describes one TCR beta chain. Its cognate antigen is unknown. The CDR3 has 19 residues. CDR1 is SGHRS and CDR2 is YFSETQ in the germline V gene. After removal of 0 bases from V and 4 bases from J, the junction contained 12 bases not matched to a gene. Amplification used 60 Vbeta primers and 13 Jbeta primers. The repertoire was sequenced with immunoSEQ multiplex PCR; TCRdb's copy has only in-frame clones and lacks some. The sample includes about 67,000 clones. This sample was included in a study of cytomegalovirus exposure and HLA in healthy donors. Study-wide results and limits: Per a later analysis, approximately 16,000 TCR beta sequences showed association with HLA alleles at 0.05 false discovery rate. A classifier reportedly called cytomegalovirus status with high sensitivity and specificity. In an earlier analysis, most TCR beta V segments were productive about 87% or about 30% of the time.

Input material: PBMCs. This receptor was obtained from a boy aged 5-17 years in good health and CMV-seronegative. The rearrangement joins TRBV5-1 to TRBJ2-5; TRBD2 matches 13 bases. CDR3 loop: CASSLAGIRLAGGPETQYF. CDR3 nucleotide sequence: TGCGCCAGCAGCTTGGCCGGGATCCGACTAGCGGGAGGTCCAGAGACCCAGTACTTC.